The source of this TCR beta chain is a study of T cells after somatic rescue of genetic block. This clone has a single count. The assay was immunoSEQ multiplex PCR, and TCRdb's table has in-frame clones only and misses some. Of tens of thousands of clones in the sample, approximately 90% were seen once. Germline V gene lookup returns CDR1 SEHNR and CDR2 FQNEAQ (reference sequence). Trimming removed 2 bases from V and 4 bases from J, with 17 bases in between. This CDR3 comprises 16 residues. The chain recombines TRBV7-9 with TRBJ1-2; D gene unclear. The clonotype was recovered from a woman between 18 and 29 years old. Sequenced material: peripheral blood mononuclear cells (PBMCs). The CDR3 region has the DNA TGTGCCAGCAGCTTAAATGGTCAGCCAAAGTTCTATGGCTACACCTTC. This sequence encodes CASSLNGQPKFYGYTF. Drawing the rest from reference TRBV7-9 and TRBJ1-2, the complete variable domain is DTGVSQNPRHKITKRGQNVTFRCDPISEHNRLYWYRQTLGQGPEFLTYFQNEAQLEKSRLLSDRFSAERPKGSFSTLEIQRTEQGDSAMYLCASSLNGQPKFYGYTFGSGTRLTVV.